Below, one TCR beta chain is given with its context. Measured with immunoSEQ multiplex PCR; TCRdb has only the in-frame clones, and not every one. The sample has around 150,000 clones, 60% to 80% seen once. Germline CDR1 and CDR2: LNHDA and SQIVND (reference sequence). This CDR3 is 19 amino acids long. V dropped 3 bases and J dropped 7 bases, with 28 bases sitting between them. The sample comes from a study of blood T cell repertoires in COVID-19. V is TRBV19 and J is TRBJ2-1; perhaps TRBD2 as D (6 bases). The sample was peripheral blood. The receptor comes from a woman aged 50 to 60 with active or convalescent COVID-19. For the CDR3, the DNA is TGTGCCAGTAGTATTGCGGGGCCAGGGTTTCCATCCACAGGTAATGAGCAGTTCTTC. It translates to CASSIAGPGFPSTGNEQFF.